Described below is a single TCR beta chain sequence and its context. Its antigen specificity is not known. Per-base qualities were not stored, and no clone one base away is much larger. Between the V and J ends, shortened by 6 bases and 4 bases respectively, the junction contains 12 bases. CDR1 is given as KGHSH and CDR2 as LQKENI, both from the germline V gene. The CDR3, from cysteine to phenylalanine, totals 14 residues. Just CDR3 DNA is preserved here, 42 bases in frame from base 1. What the treatment or condition label conveys for this sample: suppressive antiretroviral therapy. As a nonspecific positive control representing the CD4+ T cell repertoire, the cells were stimulated with anti-CD3/anti-CD28 magnetic beads. CD4+ T cells that responded were sorted based on upregulation of both CD40 ligand and CD69. Participants were HIV-1-infected adults who started suppressive ART during chronic infection. For at least 4 years, participants had undetectable plasma HIV-1 RNA, below 50 copies/mL. To be included, a participant needed positive CMV serology and a CD4+ T cell count above 400 cells/uL. Before stimulation, PBMCs were isolated using density centrifugation and depleted of CD8+ T cells. For less than 20 hours, CD8-depleted PBMCs were stimulated with anti-CD28/CD49d costimulation, a CD40-blocking antibody, and enfuvirtide, which was added to prevent new infections. Cell sorting was performed on a Beckman Coulter MoFlo Legacy or XDP sorter, and dead cells were excluded with propidium iodide. For samples with more than one million cells, genomic DNA was extracted with the QIAamp DNA Mini Kit, and for all other samples the Quick-DNA Microprep Kit was used.

The record originates from a study of persistence of HIV-infected CD4 T cells (TCRdb year 2020). Regarding the research as a whole: Suppressive ART had been received by participants for a median of 8 years. Peripheral blood samples of up to about 180 mL were taken at multiple time points, with the exception of a couple of participants who underwent leukapheresis at a single time point. Anti-CD3/anti-CD28 stimulation activated a higher proportion of cells, with a lower memory fraction, than antigen stimulation. CMV- and HIV-1 Gag-responding CD4+ T cells were isolated from ART-treated individuals so that antigen-driven clonal expansion of HIV-1-infected cells could be examined. TCRbeta sequencing assessed the clonality of all cells in each sorted population, while proviral sequencing assessed the clonality of infected cells. Cross-participant TCR cluster analysis included roughly 8 participants for CMV and over five participants for Gag. What the authors observed across the whole study: Significantly lower TCRbeta richness was observed in CMV- and Gag-responding cells than in anti-CD3/anti-CD28-responding cells, and higher oligoclonality was observed in CMV-responding cells than in CD3/CD28-stimulated and Gag-responding cells. TCR oligoclonality correlated with proviral oligoclonality within the same sorted populations. Few individuals were included in the study, and only a limited range of antigens was tested. Restriction of bulk TCR analyses to the rare CMV-responding cells that actually carried HIV-1 proviruses was not possible. Antigen-responding cells were enriched for expanded CDR3beta sequences that were degenerate, which suggests that CD4+ responses to CMV and Gag underwent convergent selection.

The immunoSEQ hsTCRB assay version 4, run in survey mode, was used to sequence TCRbeta repertoires from genomic DNA. For TCRbeta sequencing, genomic DNA was diluted to approximately 9.9 ng/uL, and up to roughly 1 ug was used per sample. The paper's processing steps were these. ImmunoSeq Analyzer 3.0 was used for analysis of TCRbeta data, and diversity was computed on productive nucleotide rearrangements. The improved Chao index was used to estimate lower-bound TCR diversity, and the Gini coefficient was used to estimate clonality using the Immunarch R package. Nucleotide rearrangements that differed but encoded the same CDR3beta amino acid sequence were counted as separate clonotypes. Differential abundance analysis found TCRbeta sequences that were significantly enriched in antigen-responding cells compared with anti-CD3/anti-CD28-activated cells. GLIPH2 clustered TCRs by predicted peptide-MHC specificity, both within individual participants and across merged participant data sets. As stored in TCRdb, this immuneACCESS dataset retains in-frame rearrangements with V and J assigned. A fraction of the clones does not appear; measured against another copy, unresolved V genes explain less than half of the discrepancy, and the remainder lacks a known reason. V, J and clone size derive from that table, while D and trimming were established from the DNA sequence. The sample contains under 50,000 clones, roughly nine tenths of them found a single time. In total, the top ten clones hold about 1.8% of the sample.

The source was CD4+ T cells sorted from PBMCs after roughly 20-hour stimulation, collected from a patient who received antiretroviral therapy. The sample's cell subset or site, from its label and the paper: CD40L+CD69+ CD4 T cells responding to anti-CD3/anti-CD28 beads, representing the overall repertoire. The chain uses TRBV18 and TRBJ1-4; a tentative D call is TRBD1 (6 bases match). This receptor was taken from an adult man with HIV who was CMV-seropositive. Here is the DNA: TGTGCCAGCTCGGATCAGGGGTATAATGAAAAACTGTTTTTT. This translates into CASSDQGYNEKLFF.